This section outlines one T cell receptor beta chain sequence together with its context. As originally analysed: Estimates of nucleated cell counts were drawn from the amplification of reference gene primers. TCRdb's table, derived via immunoSEQ multiplex PCR, lists solely in-frame clones and lacks some. From that table come the V and J calls and clone size; the DNA was used to work out D and trimming. The table lists under 200,000 clones, about 86% of them singletons. The data were taken from a study of blood T cell repertoires in COVID-19. Study-wide background: The analysed material was cDNA or gDNA that came from T cells, B-cell-depleted T cells, or PBMCs.

Sequencing used peripheral blood. This receptor was obtained from a woman in her 70s with COVID-19, enrolled during active disease.

The DNA for the CDR3 is TGTGCCAGCAGCTCTCTACGGGGACAGGGACGGGGCTACACCTTC. As protein: CASSSLRGQGRGYTF. The V and J genes are TRBV11-2 and TRBJ1-2; 9 bases line up with TRBD1. The J segment lost 8 bases and the V segment lost 4 bases, leaving 11 bases of the junction unmatched. The CDR3 is made up of 15 amino acids. Germline V gives CDR1 SGHAT, CDR2 FQNNGV.